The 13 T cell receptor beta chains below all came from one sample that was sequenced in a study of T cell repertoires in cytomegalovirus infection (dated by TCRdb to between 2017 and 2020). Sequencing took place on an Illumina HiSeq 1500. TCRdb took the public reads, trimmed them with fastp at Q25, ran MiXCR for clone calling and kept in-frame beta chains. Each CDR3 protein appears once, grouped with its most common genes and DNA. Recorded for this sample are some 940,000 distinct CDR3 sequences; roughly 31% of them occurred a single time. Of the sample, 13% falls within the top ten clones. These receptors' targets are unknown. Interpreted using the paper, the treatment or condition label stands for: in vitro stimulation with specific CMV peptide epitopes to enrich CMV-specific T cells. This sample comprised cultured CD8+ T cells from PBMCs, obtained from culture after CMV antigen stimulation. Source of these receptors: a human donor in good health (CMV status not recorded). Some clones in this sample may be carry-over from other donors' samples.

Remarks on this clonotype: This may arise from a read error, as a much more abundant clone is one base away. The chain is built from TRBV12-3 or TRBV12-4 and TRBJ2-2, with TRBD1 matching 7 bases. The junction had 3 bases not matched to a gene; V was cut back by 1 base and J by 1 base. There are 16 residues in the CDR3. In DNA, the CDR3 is TGTGCCAGCAGTTTAGTGGACAGGCAGAACACCGGGGAGCTGTTTTTT. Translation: CASSLVDRQNTGELFF.

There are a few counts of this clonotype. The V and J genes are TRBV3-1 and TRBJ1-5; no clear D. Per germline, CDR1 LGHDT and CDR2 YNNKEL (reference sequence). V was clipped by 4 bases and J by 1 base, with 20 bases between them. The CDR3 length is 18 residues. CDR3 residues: CASSPQGMGVGSNQPQHF. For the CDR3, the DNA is TGTGCCAGCAGCCCCCAAGGGATGGGAGTCGGGAGCAATCAGCCCCAGCATTTT.

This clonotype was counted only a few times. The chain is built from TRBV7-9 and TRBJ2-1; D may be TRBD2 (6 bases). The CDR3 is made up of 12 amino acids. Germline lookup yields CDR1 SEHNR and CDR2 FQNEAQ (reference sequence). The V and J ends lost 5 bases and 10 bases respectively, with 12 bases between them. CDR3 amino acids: CASSHGTVEQFF. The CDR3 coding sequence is TGTGCCAGCAGCCACGGGACTGTGGAGCAGTTCTTC.

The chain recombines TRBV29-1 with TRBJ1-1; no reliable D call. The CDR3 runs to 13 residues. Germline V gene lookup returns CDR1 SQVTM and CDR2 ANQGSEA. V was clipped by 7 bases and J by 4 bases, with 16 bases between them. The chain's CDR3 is CSARGGRSTEAFF. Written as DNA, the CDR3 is TGCAGCGCCCGAGGTGGGAGGAGCACTGAAGCTTTCTTT.

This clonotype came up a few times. The CDR3 region has the DNA TGTGCCAGTAGTTGGGGCAGCTCTGGAAACACCATATATTTT. Translation: CASSWGSSGNTIYF. This chain joins TRBV19 and TRBJ1-3, with D possibly TRBD1 on 5 matching bases. The CDR3 extends over 14 amino acids. The germline V gene has CDR1 LNHDA and CDR2 SQIVND (reference sequence). Trimming stripped 5 bases from V and 0 bases from J, with 8 bases between.

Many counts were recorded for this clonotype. The DNA of the CDR3 is TGTGCCAGCAGCCCCCTCGTAGCGGGGGGACAAGAGACCCAGTACTTC. This sequence encodes CASSPLVAGGQETQYF. J is TRBJ2-5 and V is TRBV7-2; 10 nucleotides line up with TRBD2. The germline gives CDR1 SGHTA, CDR2 FQGNSA. V lost 5 bases to trimming and J lost 2 bases; unmatched junction nucleotides: 8. The CDR3 sequence is 16 residues long.

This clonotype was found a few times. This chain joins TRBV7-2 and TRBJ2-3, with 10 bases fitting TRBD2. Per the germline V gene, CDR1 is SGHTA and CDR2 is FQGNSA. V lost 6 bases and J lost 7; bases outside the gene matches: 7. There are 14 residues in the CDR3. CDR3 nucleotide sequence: TGTGCCAGCAGTTTACCGGGACTAGCGAATACGCAGTATTTT. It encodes CASSLPGLANTQYF.

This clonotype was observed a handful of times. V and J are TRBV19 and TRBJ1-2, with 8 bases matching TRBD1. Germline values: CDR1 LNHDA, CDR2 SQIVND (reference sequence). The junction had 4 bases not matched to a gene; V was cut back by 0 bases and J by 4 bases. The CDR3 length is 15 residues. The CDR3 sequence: CASSIDLGQVYGYTF. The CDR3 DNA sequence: TGTGCCAGTAGTATAGACCTGGGACAGGTCTATGGCTACACCTTC. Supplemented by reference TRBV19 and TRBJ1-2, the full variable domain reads DGGITQSPKYLFRKEGQNVTLSCEQNLNHDAMYWYRQDPGQGLRLIYYSQIVNDFQKGDIAEGYSVSREKKESFPLTVTSAQKNPTAFYLCASSIDLGQVYGYTFGSGTRLTVV.

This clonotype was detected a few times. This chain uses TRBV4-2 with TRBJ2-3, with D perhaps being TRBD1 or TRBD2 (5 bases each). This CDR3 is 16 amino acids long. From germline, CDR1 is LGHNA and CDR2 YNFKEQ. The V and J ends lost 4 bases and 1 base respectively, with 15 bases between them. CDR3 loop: CASSRPGPGGTDTQYF. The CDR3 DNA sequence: TGTGCCAGCAGCCGACCGGGGCCCGGCGGCACAGATACGCAGTATTTT.

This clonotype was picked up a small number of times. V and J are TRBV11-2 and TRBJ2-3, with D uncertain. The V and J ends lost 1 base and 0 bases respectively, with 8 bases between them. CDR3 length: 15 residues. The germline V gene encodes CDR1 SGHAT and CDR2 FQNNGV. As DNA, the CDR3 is TGTGCCAGCAGCTTAGCATGGCAGAGCACAGATACGCAGTATTTT. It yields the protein CASSLAWQSTDTQYF.

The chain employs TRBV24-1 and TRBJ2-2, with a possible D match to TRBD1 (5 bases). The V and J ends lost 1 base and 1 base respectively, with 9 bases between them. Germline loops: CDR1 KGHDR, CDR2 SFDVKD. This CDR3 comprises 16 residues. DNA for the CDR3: TGTGCCACCAGTGATTTCGCTCAGGGGAACACCGGGGAGCTGTTTTTT. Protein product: CATSDFAQGNTGELFF.

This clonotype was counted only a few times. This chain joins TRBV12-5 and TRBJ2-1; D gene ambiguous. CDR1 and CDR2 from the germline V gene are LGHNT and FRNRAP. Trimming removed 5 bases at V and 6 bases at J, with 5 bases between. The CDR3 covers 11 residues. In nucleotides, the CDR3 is TGTGCTAGTGGTCCCCTCAATGAGCAGTTCTTC. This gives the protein CASGPLNEQFF.

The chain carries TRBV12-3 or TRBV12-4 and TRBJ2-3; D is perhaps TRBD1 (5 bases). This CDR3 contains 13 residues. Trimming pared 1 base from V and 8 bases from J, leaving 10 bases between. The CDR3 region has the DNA TGTGCCAGCAGTTTAGGTCAGGGCAGTACGCAGTATTTT. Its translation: CASSLGQGSTQYF.